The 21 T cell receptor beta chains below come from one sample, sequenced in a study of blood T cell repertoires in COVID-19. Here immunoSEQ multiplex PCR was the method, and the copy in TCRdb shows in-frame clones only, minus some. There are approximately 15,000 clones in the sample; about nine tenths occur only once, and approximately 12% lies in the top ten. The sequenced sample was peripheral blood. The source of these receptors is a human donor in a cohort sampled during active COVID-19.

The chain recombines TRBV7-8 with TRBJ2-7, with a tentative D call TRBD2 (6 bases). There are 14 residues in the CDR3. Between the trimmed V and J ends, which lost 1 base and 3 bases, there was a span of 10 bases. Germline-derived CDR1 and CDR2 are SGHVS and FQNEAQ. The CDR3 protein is CASSLVEGNYEQYF. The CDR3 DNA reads TGTGCCAGCAGCTTAGTGGAGGGGAACTACGAGCAGTACTTC.

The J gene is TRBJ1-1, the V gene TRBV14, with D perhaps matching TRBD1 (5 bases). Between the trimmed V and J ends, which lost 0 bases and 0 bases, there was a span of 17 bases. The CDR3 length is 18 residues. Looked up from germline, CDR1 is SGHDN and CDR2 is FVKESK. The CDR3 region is CASSQDLGASFMNTEAFF. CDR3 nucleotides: TGTGCCAGCAGCCAAGATCTAGGGGCCAGCTTCATGAACACTGAAGCTTTCTTT.

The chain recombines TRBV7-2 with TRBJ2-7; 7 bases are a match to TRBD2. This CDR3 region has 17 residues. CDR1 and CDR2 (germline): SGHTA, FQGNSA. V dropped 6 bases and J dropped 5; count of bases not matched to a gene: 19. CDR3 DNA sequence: TGTGCCAGCAGGCAGAGGCGGGGGACCGGAGCGGGGAACGAGCAGTACTTC. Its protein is CASRQRRGTGAGNEQYF.

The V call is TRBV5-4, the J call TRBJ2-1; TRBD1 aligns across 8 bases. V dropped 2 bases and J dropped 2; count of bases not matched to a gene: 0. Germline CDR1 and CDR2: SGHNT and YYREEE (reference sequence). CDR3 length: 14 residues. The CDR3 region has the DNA TGTGCCAGCAGCTTACAGGGGGCCTACAATGAGCAGTTCTTC. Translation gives CASSLQGAYNEQFF. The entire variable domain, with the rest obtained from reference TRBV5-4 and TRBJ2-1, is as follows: ETGVTQSPTHLIKTRGQQVTLRCSSQSGHNTVSWYQQALGQGPQFIFQYYREEENGRGNFPPRFSGLQFPNYSSELNVNALELDDSALYLCASSLQGAYNEQFFGPGTRLTVL.

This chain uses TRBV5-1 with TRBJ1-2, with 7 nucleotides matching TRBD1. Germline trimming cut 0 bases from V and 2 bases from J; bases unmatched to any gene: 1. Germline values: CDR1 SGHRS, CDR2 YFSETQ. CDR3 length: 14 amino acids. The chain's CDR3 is CASSLGTGNYGYTF. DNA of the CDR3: TGCGCCAGCAGCTTGGGGACAGGAAACTATGGCTACACCTTC.

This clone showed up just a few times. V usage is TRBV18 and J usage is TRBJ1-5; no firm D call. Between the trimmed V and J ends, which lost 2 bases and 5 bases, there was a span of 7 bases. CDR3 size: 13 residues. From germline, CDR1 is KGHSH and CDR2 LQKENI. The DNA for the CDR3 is TGTGCCAGCTCACCAAGACTGGATCAGCCCCAGCATTTT. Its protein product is CASSPRLDQPQHF. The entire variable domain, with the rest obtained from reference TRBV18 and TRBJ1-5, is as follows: NAGVMQNPRHLVRRRGQEARLRCSPMKGHSHVYWYRQLPEEGLKFMVYLQKENIIDESGMPKERFSAEFPKEGPSILRIQQVVRGDSAAYFCASSPRLDQPQHFGDGTRLSIL.

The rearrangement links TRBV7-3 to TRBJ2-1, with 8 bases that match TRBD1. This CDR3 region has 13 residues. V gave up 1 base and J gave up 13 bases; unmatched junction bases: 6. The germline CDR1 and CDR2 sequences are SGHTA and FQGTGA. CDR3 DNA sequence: TGTGCCAGCAGCTTAATTTCACAGGGGGACCAGTTCTTC. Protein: CASSLISQGDQFF.

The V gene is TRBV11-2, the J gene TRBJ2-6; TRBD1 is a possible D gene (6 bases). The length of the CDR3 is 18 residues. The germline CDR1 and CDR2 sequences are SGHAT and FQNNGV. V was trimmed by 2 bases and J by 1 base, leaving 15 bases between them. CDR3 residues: CASSLLHRTVSGANVLTF. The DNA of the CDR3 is TGTGCCAGCAGCTTACTACATCGGACAGTATCTGGGGCCAACGTCCTGACTTTC.

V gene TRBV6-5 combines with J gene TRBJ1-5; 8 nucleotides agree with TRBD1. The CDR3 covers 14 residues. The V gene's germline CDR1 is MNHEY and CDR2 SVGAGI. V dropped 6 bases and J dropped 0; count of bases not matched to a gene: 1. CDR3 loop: CASRDRVSNQPQHF. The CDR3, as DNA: TGTGCCAGCAGGGACAGGGTTAGCAATCAGCCCCAGCATTTT.

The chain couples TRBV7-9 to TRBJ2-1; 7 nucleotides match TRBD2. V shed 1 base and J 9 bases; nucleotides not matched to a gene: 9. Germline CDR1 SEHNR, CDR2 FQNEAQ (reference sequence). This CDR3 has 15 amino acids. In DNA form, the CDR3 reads TGTGCCAGCAGCTTAGGGGCGGGGGTTGGTAGTGAGCAGTTCTTC. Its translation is CASSLGAGVGSEQFF.

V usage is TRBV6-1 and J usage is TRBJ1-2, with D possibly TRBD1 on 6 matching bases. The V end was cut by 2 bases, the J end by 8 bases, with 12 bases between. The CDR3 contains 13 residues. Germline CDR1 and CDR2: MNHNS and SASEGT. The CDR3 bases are TGTGCCAGCAGTGAATGGGGGCAGGGAGGCTACACCTTC. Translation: CASSEWGQGGYTF.

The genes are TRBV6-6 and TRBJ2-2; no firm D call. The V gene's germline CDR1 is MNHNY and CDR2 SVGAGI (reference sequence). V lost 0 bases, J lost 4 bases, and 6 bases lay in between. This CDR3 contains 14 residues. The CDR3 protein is CASSYSQLTGELFF. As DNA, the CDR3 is TGTGCCAGCAGTTACTCGCAACTCACCGGGGAGCTGTTTTTT.

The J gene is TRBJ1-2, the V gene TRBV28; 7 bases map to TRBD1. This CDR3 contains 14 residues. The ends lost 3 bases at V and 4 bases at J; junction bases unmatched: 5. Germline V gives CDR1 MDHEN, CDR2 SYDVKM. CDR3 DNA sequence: TGTGCCAGCAGTTTGAGGACAGGAGGCTATGGCTACACCTTC. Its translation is CASSLRTGGYGYTF.

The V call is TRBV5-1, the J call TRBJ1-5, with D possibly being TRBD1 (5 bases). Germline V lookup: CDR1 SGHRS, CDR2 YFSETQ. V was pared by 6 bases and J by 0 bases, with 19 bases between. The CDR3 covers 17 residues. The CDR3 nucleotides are TGCGCCAGCATGCAGGAGACAGATTTTTATAGCAATCAGCCCCAGCATTTT. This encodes CASMQETDFYSNQPQHF.

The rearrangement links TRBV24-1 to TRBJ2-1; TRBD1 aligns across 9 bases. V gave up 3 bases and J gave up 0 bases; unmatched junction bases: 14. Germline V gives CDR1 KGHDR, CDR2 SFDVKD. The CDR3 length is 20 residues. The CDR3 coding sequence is TGTGCCACCAGTGATGCCGGGACAGGGAATTTTAGGGGCTCCTACAATGAGCAGTTCTTC. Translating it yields CATSDAGTGNFRGSYNEQFF.

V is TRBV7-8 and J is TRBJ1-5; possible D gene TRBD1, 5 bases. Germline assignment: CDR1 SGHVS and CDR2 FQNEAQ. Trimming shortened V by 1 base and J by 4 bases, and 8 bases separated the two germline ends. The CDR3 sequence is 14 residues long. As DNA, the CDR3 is TGTGCCAGCAGCTTAGGGACAACAAATCAGCCCCAGCATTTT. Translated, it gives CASSLGTTNQPQHF.

CDR3 DNA sequence: TGTGCCTGGAGTGTAAGCGTGGACAGGGGGCGCCCGGATACCTACGAGCAGTACTTC. It yields the protein CAWSVSVDRGRPDTYEQYF. V is TRBV30 and J is TRBJ2-7; 11 nucleotides agree with TRBD1. V shed 0 bases and J 2 bases; nucleotides not matched to a gene: 15. This CDR3 is built from 19 residues. CDR1 GTSNPN and CDR2 SVGIG come from the germline V gene (reference sequence).

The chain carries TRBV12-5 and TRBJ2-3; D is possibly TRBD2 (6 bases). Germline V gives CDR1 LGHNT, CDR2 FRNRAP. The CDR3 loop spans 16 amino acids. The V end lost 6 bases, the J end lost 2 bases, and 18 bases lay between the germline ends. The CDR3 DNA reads TGTGCTAGTGGCCGAAACCTGGGGGGATCCACAGATACGCAGTATTTT. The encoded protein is CASGRNLGGSTDTQYF.

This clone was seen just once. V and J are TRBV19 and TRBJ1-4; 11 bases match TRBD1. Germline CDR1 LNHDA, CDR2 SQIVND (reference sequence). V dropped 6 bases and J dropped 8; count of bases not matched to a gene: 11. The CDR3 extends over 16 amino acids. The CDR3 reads CASRTRTGGAREKLFF. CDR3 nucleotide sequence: TGTGCCAGTAGGACTCGGACAGGGGGCGCAAGGGAAAAACTGTTTTTT.

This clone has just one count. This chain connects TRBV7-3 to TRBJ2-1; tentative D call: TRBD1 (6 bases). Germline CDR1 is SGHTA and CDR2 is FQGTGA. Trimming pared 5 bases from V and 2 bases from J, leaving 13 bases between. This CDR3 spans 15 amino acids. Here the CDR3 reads CASSPNRAAYNEQFF. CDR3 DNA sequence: TGTGCCAGCAGCCCGAACAGGGCAGCCTACAATGAGCAGTTCTTC.

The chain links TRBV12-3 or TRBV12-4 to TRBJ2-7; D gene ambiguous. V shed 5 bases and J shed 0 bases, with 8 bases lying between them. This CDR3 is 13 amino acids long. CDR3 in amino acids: CASSPTISYEQYF. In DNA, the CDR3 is TGTGCCAGCAGTCCCACAATCTCCTACGAGCAGTACTTC.